This T cell receptor (beta chain) comes out of a study of T-cell memory formation after mild COVID-19. Study-wide context: Across donors, TCR clusters were largely donor specific.

TCR alpha and TCR beta cDNA libraries with sample barcodes and UMIs came from 5'RACE using constant-segment primers. TCRdb ran MiXCR on the 5' RACE reads and lists one entry per CDR3 protein. The sample holds 390,000 or so distinct CDR3 sequences; approximately 15% are singletons and the top ten take about a fifth. Study-level points and caveats: Proof of SARS-CoV-2 specificity was absent for the second-wave clones that crested on day 37.

CDR1 and CDR2 (germline): MGHRA, YSYEKL. After removal of 1 base from V and 1 base from J, the junction contained 6 bases not matched to a gene. CDR3 length: 16 amino acids. A few counts support this clonotype. Antigen: not known. Sequencing was performed on PBMCs or a T cell subset sorted from them (not recorded which). The J gene is TRBJ1-1, the V gene TRBV4-1, with 7 nucleotides matching TRBD1. The sequence derives from a man aged 18 to 29 who had mild COVID-19 (a few samples of this study predate the infection). Cell type and time point are not known. In DNA form, the CDR3 reads TGCGCCAGCAGCCAAGCCACGGACAGGAGGAACACTGAAGCTTTCTTT. It encodes CASSQATDRRNTEAFF.